These 13 T cell receptor beta chains came from one sample sequenced in a study of T cell responses to AZD1222 COVID-19 vaccine. TCRdb's table, derived via immunoSEQ multiplex PCR, lists solely in-frame clones and lacks some. The repertoire holds around 190,000 clones, with just over 85% as singletons. The input for sequencing was peripheral blood, taken on day 0 of AZD1222 vaccination. The receptor source for this set is an adult in good health.

V usage is TRBV5-4 and J usage is TRBJ2-4; D is possibly TRBD1 (5 bases). Trimming shortened V by 1 base and J by 4 bases, and 12 bases separated the two germline ends. The CDR3 totals 15 residues. Germline V CDR1 and CDR2: SGHNT, YYREEE (reference sequence). The CDR3 nucleotides are TGTGCCAGCAGCTTGATCACGACAGCGAAAAACATTCAGTACTTC. Translated: CASSLITTAKNIQYF. Complete variable domain (other parts from reference TRBV5-4 and TRBJ2-4): ETGVTQSPTHLIKTRGQQVTLRCSSQSGHNTVSWYQQALGQGPQFIFQYYREEENGRGNFPPRFSGLQFPNYSSELNVNALELDDSALYLCASSLITTAKNIQYFGAGTRLSVL.

The genes are TRBV27 and TRBJ1-1; 11 positions match TRBD1. Germline CDR1 is MNHEY and CDR2 is SMNVEV (reference sequence). CDR3 length equals 14 residues. After removal of 8 bases from V and 6 bases from J, the junction contained 8 bases not matched to a gene. CDR3 sequence (DNA): TGTGCCAGCGGACCGCGGACAGGGGGCGCTGAAGCTTTCTTT. This sequence encodes CASGPRTGGAEAFF.

The rearrangement uses TRBV18 and TRBJ2-1; TRBD2 agrees at 10 bases. This CDR3 region has 16 residues. From germline, CDR1 is KGHSH and CDR2 LQKENI. V was pared by 4 bases and J by 8 bases, with 11 bases of the junction left unmatched. CDR3 in DNA: TGTGCCAGCTCACAACTTCAGCGGGAGGGTGACGATGAGCAGTTCTTC. Translation gives CASSQLQREGDDEQFF. The full variable domain, in which reference TRBV18 and TRBJ2-1 provide the parts outside the CDR3, is NAGVMQNPRHLVRRRGQEARLRCSPMKGHSHVYWYRQLPEEGLKFMVYLQKENIIDESGMPKERFSAEFPKEGPSILRIQQVVRGDSAAYFCASSQLQREGDDEQFFGPGTRLTVL.

The chain is built from TRBV28 and TRBJ1-3; no definite D call. Trimming took off 6 bases at V and 0 bases at J, with 15 bases between the two ends. This CDR3 comprises 16 residues. CDR1 is MDHEN, CDR2 SYDVKM, per germline. Here the CDR3 reads CASSNWGSDSGNTIYF. Here the CDR3 DNA reads TGTGCCAGCAGCAATTGGGGTTCCGACTCTGGAAACACCATATATTTT. The full variable domain, its missing parts supplied by reference TRBV28 and TRBJ1-3, is DVKVTQSSRYLVKRTGEKVFLECVQDMDHENMFWYRQDPGLGLRLIYFSYDVKMKEKGDIPEGYSVSREKKERFSLILESASTNQTSMYLCASSNWGSDSGNTIYFGEGSWLTVV.

CDR3 DNA: TGTGCCAGCAGCTTGGGCGGGGGGAAGTTCGAAGAGACCCAGTACTTC. Translated: CASSLGGGKFEETQYF. The chain uses TRBV5-8 and TRBJ2-5; 8 bases are shared with TRBD2. V shed 0 bases, J shed 3 bases, and the junction held 7 bases outside the gene matches. Germline-derived CDR1 and CDR2 are SGHTS and YDEGEE. The CDR3 has 16 amino acids.

This clone was counted once. This rearrangement joins TRBV19 to TRBJ1-3, with a weak D call TRBD1 (6 bases). Deletions cut 9 bases from V and 0 bases from J, with 15 bases between. The CDR3 is 15 amino acids. Germline loops: CDR1 LNHDA, CDR2 SQIVND (reference sequence). In DNA, the CDR3 is TGTGCCAGCGCCGCAGGGGCCCTCTCTGGAAACACCATATATTTT. It codes for CASAAGALSGNTIYF.

The chain is built from TRBV24-1 and TRBJ2-1, with D hard to call. Germline CDR1 reads KGHDR; CDR2 reads SFDVKD. This CDR3 is built from 16 residues. V lost 1 base and J 3 bases, leaving 12 bases between the germline ends. This CDR3 is CATSDFRTELYNEQFF. CDR3 DNA sequence: TGTGCCACCAGTGATTTCAGAACAGAACTCTACAATGAGCAGTTCTTC.

This clone was seen a single time. This sequence joins TRBV30 and TRBJ1-4; 7 positions agree with TRBD1. V lost 2 bases and J lost 6; bases outside the gene matches: 6. The CDR3 has 14 residues. Per the germline V gene, CDR1 is GTSNPN and CDR2 is SVGIG (reference sequence). The CDR3 DNA is TGTGCCTGGAGTTTCTATCAGGGGGATGAAAAACTGTTTTTT. Amino acid sequence: CAWSFYQGDEKLFF.

The chain has TRBV28 and TRBJ1-2; 8 nucleotides agree with TRBD1. Germline V lookup: CDR1 MDHEN, CDR2 SYDVKM. V shed 5 bases and J 6 bases; nucleotides not matched to a gene: 5. The CDR3 is 13 amino acids. The CDR3 is CASSPPDRDGYTF. CDR3 nucleotide sequence: TGTGCCAGCAGTCCACCGGACAGGGATGGCTACACCTTC.

The chain links TRBV5-1 to TRBJ1-6, with 8 bases fitting TRBD1. CDR3 length: 14 amino acids. Looked up from germline, CDR1 is SGHRS and CDR2 is YFSETQ. V shed 4 bases, J shed 10 bases, and the junction held 7 bases outside the gene matches. The CDR3 sequence: CASSPGQGRSPLHF. CDR3 nucleotides: TGCGCCAGCAGCCCCGGACAGGGTCGGTCACCCCTCCACTTT.

The rearrangement links TRBV18 to TRBJ2-1; D unresolved. Trimming cost V 1 base and J 5 bases, with 6 bases left between them. The CDR3 length is 13 residues. Germline CDR1 KGHSH, CDR2 LQKENI. For the CDR3, the DNA is TGTGCCAGCTCACCACTTCAGGACAATGAGCAGTTCTTC. Translating gives CASSPLQDNEQFF. Filled out from reference TRBV18 and TRBJ2-1, the complete variable domain reads NAGVMQNPRHLVRRRGQEARLRCSPMKGHSHVYWYRQLPEEGLKFMVYLQKENIIDESGMPKERFSAEFPKEGPSILRIQQVVRGDSAAYFCASSPLQDNEQFFGPGTRLTVL.

V and J are TRBV2 and TRBJ1-2, with D possibly being TRBD1 (5 bases). The CDR3 covers 16 residues. The V gene lost 3 bases and the J gene lost 5 bases, with 19 bases spanning the gap. Germline CDR1 is SNHLY and CDR2 is FYNNEI. The CDR3 bases are TGTGCCAGCAGTGACACCGGCAGGGTTTTTTTATATGGCTACACCTTC. This gives the protein CASSDTGRVFLYGYTF.

This chain joins TRBV28 and TRBJ1-1; the match to TRBD1 covers 7 bases. CDR1 and CDR2 from the germline V gene are MDHEN and SYDVKM. The CDR3 runs 14 residues. Germline trimming cut 5 bases from V and 1 base from J; bases unmatched to any gene: 4. The CDR3 nucleotides read TGTGCCAGCAGTGAAGGACAGGCGAACACTGAAGCTTTCTTT. Its translation: CASSEGQANTEAFF.